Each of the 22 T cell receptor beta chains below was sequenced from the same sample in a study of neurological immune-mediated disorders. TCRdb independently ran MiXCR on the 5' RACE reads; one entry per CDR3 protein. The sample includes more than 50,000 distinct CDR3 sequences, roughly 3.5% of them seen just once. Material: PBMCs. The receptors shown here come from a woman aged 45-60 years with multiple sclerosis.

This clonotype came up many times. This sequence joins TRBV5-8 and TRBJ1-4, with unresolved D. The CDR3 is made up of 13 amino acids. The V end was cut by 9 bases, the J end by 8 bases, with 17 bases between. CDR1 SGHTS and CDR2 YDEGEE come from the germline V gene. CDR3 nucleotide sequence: TGTGCCACCCTACGTGCTGTCGGGGAAAAACTGTTTTTT. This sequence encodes CATLRAVGEKLFF.

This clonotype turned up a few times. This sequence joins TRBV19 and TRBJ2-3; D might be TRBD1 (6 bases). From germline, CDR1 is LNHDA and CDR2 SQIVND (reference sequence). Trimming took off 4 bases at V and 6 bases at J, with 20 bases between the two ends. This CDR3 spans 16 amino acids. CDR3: CASSKPGHTGLDTQYF. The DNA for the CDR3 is TGTGCCAGTAGTAAACCGGGACACACCGGCTTGGATACGCAGTATTTT.

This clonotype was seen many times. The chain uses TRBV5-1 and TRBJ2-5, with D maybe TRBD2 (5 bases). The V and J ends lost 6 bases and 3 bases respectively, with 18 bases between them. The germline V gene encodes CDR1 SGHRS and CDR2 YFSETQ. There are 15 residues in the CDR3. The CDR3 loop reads CASTALGGQEETQYF. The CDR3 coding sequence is TGCGCCAGCACGGCTTTAGGCGGGCAGGAAGAGACCCAGTACTTC.

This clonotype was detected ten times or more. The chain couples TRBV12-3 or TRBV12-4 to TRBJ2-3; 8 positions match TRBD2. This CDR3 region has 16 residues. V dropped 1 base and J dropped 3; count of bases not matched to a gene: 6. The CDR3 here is CASSLGAGERTDTQYF. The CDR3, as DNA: TGTGCCAGCAGTTTAGGAGCGGGAGAGAGGACAGATACGCAGTATTTT.

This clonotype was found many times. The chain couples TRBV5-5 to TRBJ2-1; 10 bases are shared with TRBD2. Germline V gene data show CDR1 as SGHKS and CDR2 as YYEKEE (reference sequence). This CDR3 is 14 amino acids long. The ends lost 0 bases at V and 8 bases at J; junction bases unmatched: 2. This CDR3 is CASSLAGTSDEQFF. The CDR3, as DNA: TGTGCCAGCAGCTTGGCTGGGACTAGCGATGAGCAGTTCTTC.

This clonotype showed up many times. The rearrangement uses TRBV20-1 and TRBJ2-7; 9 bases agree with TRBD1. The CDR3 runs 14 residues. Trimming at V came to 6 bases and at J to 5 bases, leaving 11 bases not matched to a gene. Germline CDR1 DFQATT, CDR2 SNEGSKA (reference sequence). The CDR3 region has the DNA TGCAGTGCCCAACCCCCCGGGACAGGGAACGAGCAGTACTTC. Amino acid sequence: CSAQPPGTGNEQYF.

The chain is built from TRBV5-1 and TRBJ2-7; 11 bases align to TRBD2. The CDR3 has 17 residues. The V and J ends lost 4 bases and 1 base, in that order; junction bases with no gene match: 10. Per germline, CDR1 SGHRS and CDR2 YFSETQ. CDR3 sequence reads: CASSRTTSGRLSYEQYF. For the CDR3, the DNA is TGCGCCAGCAGCAGGACTACTAGCGGGAGACTGTCCTACGAGCAGTACTTC. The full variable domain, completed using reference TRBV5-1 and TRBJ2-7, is KAGVTQTPRYLIKTRGQQVTLSCSPISGHRSVSWYQQTPGQGLQFLFEYFSETQRNKGNFPGRFSGRQFSNSRSEMNVSTLELGDSALYLCASSRTTSGRLSYEQYFGPGTRLTVT.

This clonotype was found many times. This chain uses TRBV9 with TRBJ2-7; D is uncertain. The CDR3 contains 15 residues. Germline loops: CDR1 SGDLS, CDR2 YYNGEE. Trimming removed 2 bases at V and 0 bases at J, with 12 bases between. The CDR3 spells CASSVERLSSYEQYF. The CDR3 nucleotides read TGTGCCAGCAGCGTCGAGCGCCTGAGCTCCTACGAGCAGTACTTC.

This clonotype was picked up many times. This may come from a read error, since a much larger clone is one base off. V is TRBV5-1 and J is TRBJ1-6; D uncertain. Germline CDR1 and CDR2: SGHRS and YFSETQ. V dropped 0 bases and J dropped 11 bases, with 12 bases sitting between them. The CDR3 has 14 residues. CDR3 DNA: TGCGCCAGCAGCTTGGAAACGGGCCCAACACCCCTCCACTTT. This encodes CASSLETGPTPLHF.

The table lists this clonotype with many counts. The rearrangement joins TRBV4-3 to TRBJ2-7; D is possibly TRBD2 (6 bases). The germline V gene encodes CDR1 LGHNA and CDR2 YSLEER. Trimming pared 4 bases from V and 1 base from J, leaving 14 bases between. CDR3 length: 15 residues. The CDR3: CASSRSASESYEQYF. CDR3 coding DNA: TGCGCCAGCAGCCGCAGCGCTAGCGAATCCTACGAGCAGTACTTC.

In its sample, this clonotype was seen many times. The DNA of the CDR3 is TGCAGTGCTAGGCTGGGCGACTATGGCTACACCTTC. This translates into CSARLGDYGYTF. The chain uses TRBV20-1 and TRBJ1-2; D gene unclear. V lost 3 bases, J lost 3 bases, and 8 bases lay in between. Germline assignment: CDR1 DFQATT and CDR2 SNEGSKA (reference sequence). This CDR3 contains 12 residues.

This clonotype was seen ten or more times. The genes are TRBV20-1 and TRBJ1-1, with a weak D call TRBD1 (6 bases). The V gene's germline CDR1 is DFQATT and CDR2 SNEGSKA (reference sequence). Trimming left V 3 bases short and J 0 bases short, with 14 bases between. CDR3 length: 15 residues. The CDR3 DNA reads TGCAGTGCTAGGCGTACAGGGCCTATGAACACTGAAGCTTTCTTT. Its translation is CSARRTGPMNTEAFF.

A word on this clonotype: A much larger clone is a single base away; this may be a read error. DNA for the CDR3: TGTGCCAGCTACGGGGGCGCGGGGGATACGAAGTATTTT. Its translation is CASYGGAGDTKYF. This sequence joins TRBV11-3 and TRBJ2-3, with a weak D call TRBD2 (7 bases). Per germline, CDR1 SGHNT and CDR2 YENEEA. This CDR3 is built from 13 residues.

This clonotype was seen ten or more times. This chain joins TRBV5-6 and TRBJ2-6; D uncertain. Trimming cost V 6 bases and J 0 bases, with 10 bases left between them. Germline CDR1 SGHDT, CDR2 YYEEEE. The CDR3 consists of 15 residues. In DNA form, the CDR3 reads TGTGCCAGCACCCCGTTGAACTCTGGGGCCAACGTCCTGACTTTC. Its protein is CASTPLNSGANVLTF.

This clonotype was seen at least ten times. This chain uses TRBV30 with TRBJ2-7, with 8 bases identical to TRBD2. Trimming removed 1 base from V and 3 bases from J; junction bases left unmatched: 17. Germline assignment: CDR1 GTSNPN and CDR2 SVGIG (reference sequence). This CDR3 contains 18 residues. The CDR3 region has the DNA TGTGCCTGGAGTGAGGCCCCTGGACGGAGCGGGGGACTCTACGAGCAGTACTTC. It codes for CAWSEAPGRSGGLYEQYF. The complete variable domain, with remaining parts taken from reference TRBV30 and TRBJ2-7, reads SQTIHQWPATLVQPVGSPLSLECTVEGTSNPNLYWYRQAAGRGLQLLFYSVGIGQISSEVPQNLSASRPQDRQFILSSKKLLLSDSGFYLCAWSEAPGRSGGLYEQYFGPGTRLTVT.

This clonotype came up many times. The CDR3 reads CSVATGERYEQYF. In DNA, the CDR3 is TGCAGCGTAGCGACGGGAGAGAGATACGAGCAGTACTTC. V and J are TRBV29-1 and TRBJ2-7; D may be TRBD2 (6 bases). The CDR3 is made up of 13 amino acids. Germline V gene sequence: CDR1 SQVTM, CDR2 ANQGSEA. Trimming cost V 6 bases and J 4 bases, with 16 bases left between them.

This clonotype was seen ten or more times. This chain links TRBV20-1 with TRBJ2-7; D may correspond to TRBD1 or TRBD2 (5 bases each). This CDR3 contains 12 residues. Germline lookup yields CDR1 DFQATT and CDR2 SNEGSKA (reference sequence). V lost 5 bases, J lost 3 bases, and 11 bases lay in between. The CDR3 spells CSAPTGGYEQYF. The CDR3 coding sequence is TGCAGTGCTCCCACTGGGGGCTACGAGCAGTACTTC.

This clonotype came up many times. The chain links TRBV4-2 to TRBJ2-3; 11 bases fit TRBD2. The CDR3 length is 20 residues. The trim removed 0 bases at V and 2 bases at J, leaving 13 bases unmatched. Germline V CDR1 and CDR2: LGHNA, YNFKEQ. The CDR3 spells CASSQDPGLAELQNTDTQYF. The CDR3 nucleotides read TGTGCCAGCAGCCAAGATCCGGGACTAGCGGAACTTCAAAACACAGATACGCAGTATTTT.

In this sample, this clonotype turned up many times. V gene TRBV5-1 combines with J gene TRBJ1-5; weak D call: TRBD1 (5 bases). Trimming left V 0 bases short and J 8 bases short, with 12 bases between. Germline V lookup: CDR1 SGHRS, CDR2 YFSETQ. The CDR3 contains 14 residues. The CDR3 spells CASSLGQGGEPQHF. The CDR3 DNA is TGCGCCAGCAGCTTGGGCCAGGGAGGTGAGCCCCAGCATTTT.

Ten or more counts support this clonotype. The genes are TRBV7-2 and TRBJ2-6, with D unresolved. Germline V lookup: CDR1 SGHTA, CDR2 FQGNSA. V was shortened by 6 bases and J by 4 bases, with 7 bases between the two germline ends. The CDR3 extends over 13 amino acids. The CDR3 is CASRRTGANVLTF. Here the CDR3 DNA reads TGTGCCAGCAGGCGCACAGGGGCCAACGTCCTGACTTTC. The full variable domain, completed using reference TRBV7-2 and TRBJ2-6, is GAGVSQSPSNKVTEKGKDVELRCDPISGHTALYWYRQSLGQGLEFLIYFQGNSAPDKSGLPSDRFSAERTGGSVSTLTIQRTQQEDSAVYLCASRRTGANVLTFGAGSRLTVL.

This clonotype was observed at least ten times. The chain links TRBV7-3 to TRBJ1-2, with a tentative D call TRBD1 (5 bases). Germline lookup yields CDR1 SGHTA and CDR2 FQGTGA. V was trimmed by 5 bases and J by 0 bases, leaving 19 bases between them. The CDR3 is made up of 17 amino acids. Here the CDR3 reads CASSGRGGKGSNYGYTF. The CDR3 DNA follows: TGTGCCAGCAGCGGACGGGGGGGGAAGGGCTCTAACTATGGCTACACCTTC.

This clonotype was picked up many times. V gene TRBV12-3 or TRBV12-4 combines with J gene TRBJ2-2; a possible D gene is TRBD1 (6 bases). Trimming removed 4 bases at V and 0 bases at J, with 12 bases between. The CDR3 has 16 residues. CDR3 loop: CASSSLGAPNTGELFF. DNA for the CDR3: TGTGCCAGCAGTTCTCTGGGGGCCCCGAACACCGGGGAGCTGTTTTTT.